This T cell receptor (beta chain) was identified during a study of blood T cell repertoires in COVID-19. Study-wide context: Sample material is recorded as cDNA or gDNA derived from T cells, B-cell-depleted T cells, or PBMCs.

Repertoires were generated with immunoSEQ multiplex PCR, while TCRdb's copy carries only in-frame clones and drops some. The sample carries a few hundred thousand clones, more than 70% recorded once. This clone was seen only a few times. V was pared by 5 bases and J by 0 bases, with 9 bases between. This CDR3 is 14 amino acids long. Germline V CDR1 and CDR2: MNHEY, SVGAGI. This receptor was obtained from a woman aged 50 to 60 with acute or convalescent COVID-19. The rearrangement uses TRBV6-5 and TRBJ2-3; TRBD1 is a possible D gene (6 bases). Sample: peripheral blood. CDR3 nucleotide sequence: TGTGCCAGCAGTCAGACAGGTAGCACAGATACGCAGTATTTT. Protein: CASSQTGSTDTQYF.